The clone carrying this TCR beta chain occurred a few times. Its antigen is undetermined. Germline loops: CDR1 SGHTA, CDR2 FQGNSA. The CDR3 sequence is 14 residues long. V dropped 5 bases and J dropped 5 bases, with 15 bases sitting between them. The data originate from a study of identical twins. Findings and caveats of the study: One should note that invariant MAIT and iNKT cells could partly confound zero-insertion analyses. Twins shared beta out-of-frame sequences in excess, but this excess was weaker.

One entry per CDR3 protein results from TCRdb running MiXCR on the 5' RACE reads. The sample lists some 730,000 distinct CDR3 sequences, over 15% occurring once. The data also belong to a second study, concerning T cells expressing NK-cell markers. Turning to that study: The study found these clonotypes also leading the CD3+CD56-NKG2C+ fraction in a few donors. Specificity for HCMV among expanded NKG2C+ T cell clones was not established.

Sequencing was performed on PBMCs. This chain joins TRBV7-2 and TRBJ2-5; perhaps TRBD1 as D (6 bases). This TCR was sampled from a woman under 30 in good health. The CDR3 DNA sequence: TGTGCCAGCAGCCCCTTTAGGGGGAGCGAGACCCAGTACTTC. Translating it yields CASSPFRGSETQYF.